The present entry profiles one T cell receptor beta chain with its context. Its antigen is not identified. This entry comes from a study of T cell repertoires in cytomegalovirus infection. Study context: CMV infection together with matching HLA type was indicated by public TCR beta signatures.

Via MiXCR, TCRdb re-called the reads, giving one row per CDR3 protein. The sample shows about 470,000 distinct CDR3 sequences, roughly 46% of them seen only once. Study-wide results and caveats: CMV carriers having the relevant HLA were flagged by cumulative public TCR beta family frequency.

Sample: cultured PBMCs, taken from culture after CMV antigen stimulation. The TCR originated in a human donor in good health (CMV status not recorded). Some clones in this sample may be carry-over from other donors' samples.

The CDR3 coding sequence is TGTGCCAGCAGTAAAGCGACAGGAAACTATGGCTACACCTTC. Translation gives CASSKATGNYGYTF. The rearrangement uses TRBV27 and TRBJ1-2, with D perhaps TRBD1 (6 bases). V shed 5 bases and J shed 2 bases, with 12 bases lying between them. The CDR3 is 14 amino acids. Germline V lookup: CDR1 MNHEY, CDR2 SMNVEV (reference sequence).